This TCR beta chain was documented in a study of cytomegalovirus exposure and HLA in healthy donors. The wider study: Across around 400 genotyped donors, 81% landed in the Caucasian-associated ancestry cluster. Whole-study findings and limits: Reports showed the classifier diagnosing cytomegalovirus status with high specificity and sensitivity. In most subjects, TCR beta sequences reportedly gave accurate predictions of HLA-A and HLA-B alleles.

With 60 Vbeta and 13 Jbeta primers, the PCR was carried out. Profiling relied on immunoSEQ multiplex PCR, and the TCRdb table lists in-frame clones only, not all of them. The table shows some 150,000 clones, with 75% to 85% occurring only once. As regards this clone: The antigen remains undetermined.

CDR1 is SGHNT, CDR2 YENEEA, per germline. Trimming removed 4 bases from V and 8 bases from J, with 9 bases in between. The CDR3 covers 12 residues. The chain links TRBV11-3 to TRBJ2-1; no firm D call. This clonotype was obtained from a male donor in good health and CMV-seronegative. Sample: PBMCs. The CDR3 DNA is TGTGCCAGCAGCTCCCCAGGCTATGAGCAGTTCTTC. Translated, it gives CASSSPGYEQFF.